This entry lists 22 T cell receptor beta chains sequenced from one sample in a study of blood T cell repertoires in COVID-19. TCRdb's copy holds only in-frame clones and misses some; the assay was immunoSEQ multiplex PCR. The table lists 150,000 to 200,000 clones, over 75% of them singletons. The specimen was PBMCs or T cells enriched from blood (not recorded which). The receptors derive from a woman aged 50 to 65 who had recovered from COVID-19.

The rearrangement joins TRBV6-5 to TRBJ1-2; weak D call: TRBD1 (5 bases). The CDR3 contains 15 residues. Looked up from germline, CDR1 is MNHEY and CDR2 is SVGAGI. V was trimmed by 7 bases and J by 2 bases, leaving 17 bases between them. The chain's CDR3 is CASTLESAGNYGYTF. The CDR3 DNA reads as TGTGCCAGCACCCTTGAAAGTGCAGGGAACTATGGCTACACCTTC.

The rearrangement joins TRBV2 to TRBJ1-2; D is possibly TRBD1 (6 bases). V gave up 6 bases and J gave up 13 bases, with 18 bases separating them. The germline V gene encodes CDR1 SNHLY and CDR2 FYNNEI. The CDR3 totals 12 residues. The CDR3 loop is CASRDLTGLVTF. The DNA for the CDR3 is TGTGCCAGCAGAGACCTTACAGGGCTAGTCACCTTC.

This chain connects TRBV20-1 to TRBJ1-6, with TRBD1 identical over 8 bases. The CDR3 spans 13 residues. V shed 3 bases and J 8 bases; nucleotides not matched to a gene: 3. Germline loops: CDR1 DFQATT, CDR2 SNEGSKA (reference sequence). CDR3: CSASSTGDSPLHF. The CDR3 DNA sequence: TGCAGTGCTAGTTCGACAGGGGATTCACCCCTCCACTTT.

The chain uses TRBV6-5 and TRBJ1-5, with D hard to call. The V gene's germline CDR1 is MNHEY and CDR2 SVGAGI. The CDR3 loop spans 14 amino acids. Trimming left V 7 bases short and J 3 bases short, with 13 bases between. The CDR3 sequence: CASTLTQYNQPQHF. The CDR3 DNA is TGTGCCAGCACCTTGACTCAGTACAATCAGCCCCAGCATTTT.

The chain carries TRBV29-1 and TRBJ1-1; TRBD1 is a possible D gene (5 bases). Trimming left V 4 bases short and J 5 bases short, with 11 bases between. This CDR3 is built from 12 residues. The germline gives CDR1 SQVTM, CDR2 ANQGSEA. Written as DNA, the CDR3 is TGCAGCGTTGTCTCGGGGGGGACTGAAGCTTTCTTT. Protein: CSVVSGGTEAFF.

This clone came up many times. The chain links TRBV12-3 or TRBV12-4 to TRBJ1-2, with no clear D. V lost 5 bases to trimming and J lost 8 bases, with 15 bases between them. The CDR3 is 13 amino acids. The CDR3 reads CASSPQAAEGYTF. The DNA of the CDR3 is TGTGCCAGCAGTCCTCAGGCAGCAGAAGGCTACACCTTC.

DNA for the CDR3: TGTGCCAGCAGTAATGACAGGGGTTTCAATCAGCCCCAGCATTTT. Its translation is CASSNDRGFNQPQHF. V is TRBV6-5 and J is TRBJ1-5; the match to TRBD1 covers 8 bases. The J segment lost 3 bases and the V segment lost 5 bases, leaving 6 bases of the junction unmatched. The CDR3 extends over 15 amino acids. Germline values: CDR1 MNHEY, CDR2 SVGAGI.

This clone came up a few times. The chain joins TRBV11-3 to TRBJ2-5; D may be TRBD1 (6 bases). Looked up from germline, CDR1 is SGHNT and CDR2 is YENEEA. CDR3 length: 14 residues. V lost 5 bases and J lost 6, with 16 bases in between. CDR3 DNA: TGTGCCAGCAGCACACAGGGTAGGCTGAAGACCCAGTACTTC. Translated, it gives CASSTQGRLKTQYF.

This chain joins TRBV5-1 and TRBJ1-1; 8 bases fit TRBD1. V was pared by 1 base and J by 1 base, with 3 bases of the junction left unmatched. This CDR3 is built from 15 residues. From germline, CDR1 is SGHRS and CDR2 YFSETQ. In DNA form, the CDR3 reads TGCGCCAGCAGCTTGCTAGGGACAGGGAACACTGAAGCTTTCTTT. Its translation: CASSLLGTGNTEAFF. Full variable domain (remainder filled in from reference TRBV5-1 and TRBJ1-1): KAGVTQTPRYLIKTRGQQVTLSCSPISGHRSVSWYQQTPGQGLQFLFEYFSETQRNKGNFPGRFSGRQFSNSRSEMNVSTLELGDSALYLCASSLLGTGNTEAFFGQGTRLTVV.

This chain joins TRBV7-9 and TRBJ1-5; 7 bases are shared with TRBD1. Germline CDR1 and CDR2: SEHNR and FQNEAQ (reference sequence). The CDR3 contains 14 residues. Trimming cost V 4 bases and J 3 bases; bases outside gene matches: 3. The CDR3 bases are TGTGCCAGCAGCTCCGGACAGGACAATCAGCCCCAGCATTTT. This encodes CASSSGQDNQPQHF. The full variable domain, with the rest looked up from reference TRBV7-9 and TRBJ1-5, is DTGVSQNPRHKITKRGQNVTFRCDPISEHNRLYWYRQTLGQGPEFLTYFQNEAQLEKSRLLSDRFSAERPKGSFSTLEIQRTEQGDSAMYLCASSSGQDNQPQHFGDGTRLSIL.

The rearrangement links TRBV7-2 to TRBJ2-7, with D perhaps matching TRBD2 (5 bases). The V gene's germline CDR1 is SGHTA and CDR2 FQGNSA. V lost 3 bases, J lost 3 bases, and 15 bases lay in between. The CDR3 totals 15 residues. CDR3 bases: TGTGCCAGCAGCTTGGGAGTGTCAGTAGTCTACGAGCAGTACTTC. This gives the protein CASSLGVSVVYEQYF.

CDR3 bases: TGTGCCAGCAGCTTGACAGCTATTAGCACAGATACGCAGTATTTT. As protein: CASSLTAISTDTQYF. The chain uses TRBV5-6 and TRBJ2-3; the D is unclear. Germline CDR1 is SGHDT and CDR2 is YYEEEE. Trimming stripped 1 base from V and 0 bases from J, with 9 bases between. The CDR3 loop spans 15 amino acids.

The table lists this clone with a count of one. This sequence joins TRBV4-3 and TRBJ1-3; D ambiguous. With 1 base removed from V and 1 base from J, the gap between germline ends came to 14 bases. This CDR3 region has 17 residues. The germline CDR1 and CDR2 sequences are LGHNA and YSLEER. The CDR3 sequence: CASSQAPGIGSGNTIYF. The CDR3, as DNA: TGCGCCAGCAGCCAAGCCCCCGGGATAGGGTCTGGAAACACCATATATTTT.

This chain uses TRBV2 with TRBJ1-1, with 7 bases identical to TRBD1. CDR1 and CDR2 from the germline V gene are SNHLY and FYNNEI. The junction had 7 bases not matched to a gene; V was cut back by 3 bases and J by 6 bases. This CDR3 is built from 14 residues. The CDR3 sequence is CASSDPTGFAEAFF. CDR3 DNA: TGTGCCAGCAGTGACCCGACAGGGTTCGCTGAAGCTTTCTTT.

The chain recombines TRBV11-2 with TRBJ1-1, with D unresolved. The CDR3 has 14 residues. Trimming pared 5 bases from V and 4 bases from J, leaving 14 bases between. CDR1 is SGHAT, CDR2 FQNNGV, per germline. This CDR3 reads CASSLQSRSTEAFF. DNA of the CDR3: TGTGCCAGCAGCCTACAATCACGGAGCACTGAAGCTTTCTTT.

The chain employs TRBV6-5 and TRBJ2-2; 9 positions agree with TRBD2. CDR1 MNHEY and CDR2 SVGAGI come from the germline V gene. The CDR3 has 14 amino acids. After removal of 6 bases from V and 3 bases from J, the junction contained 2 bases not matched to a gene. CDR3 DNA: TGTGCCAGCAGGCGGGGGGGCGACACCGGGGAGCTGTTTTTT. It translates to CASRRGGDTGELFF.

The table lists this clone with a count of one. The V and J genes are TRBV27 and TRBJ1-5; weak D call: TRBD1 (5 bases). V lost 0 bases, J lost 6 bases, and 9 bases lay in between. Looked up from germline, CDR1 is MNHEY and CDR2 is SMNVEV (reference sequence). This CDR3 has 14 amino acids. The CDR3 here is CASSLSGVGQPQHF. CDR3 bases: TGTGCCAGCAGTTTATCAGGGGTCGGTCAGCCCCAGCATTTT.

The chain uses TRBV7-3 and TRBJ2-1; 7 nucleotides match TRBD2. The length of the CDR3 is 14 residues. Germline assignment: CDR1 SGHTA and CDR2 FQGTGA. Unmatched junction bases numbered 8, after V lost 7 bases and J lost 5 bases. For the CDR3, the DNA is TGTGCCAGCAAGGCGGGGACTACCAACAATGAGCAGTTCTTC. Translating it yields CASKAGTTNNEQFF. The full variable domain, in which reference TRBV7-3 and TRBJ2-1 provide the parts outside the CDR3, is GAGVSQTPSNKVTEKGKYVELRCDPISGHTALYWYRQSLGQGPEFLIYFQGTGAADDSGLPNDRFFAVRPEGSVSTLKIQRTERGDSAVYLCASKAGTTNNEQFFGPGTRLTVL.

The genes are TRBV13 and TRBJ2-2; D is uncertain. The V end lost 5 bases, the J end lost 6 bases, and 10 bases lay between the germline ends. The V gene's germline CDR1 is PRHDT and CDR2 FYEKMQ (reference sequence). This CDR3 spans 13 amino acids. CDR3: CASSDRVPGELFF. The CDR3 DNA reads as TGTGCCAGCAGCGACCGGGTTCCCGGGGAGCTGTTTTTT.

This chain links TRBV2 with TRBJ2-5, with 10 nucleotides matching TRBD1. The CDR3 is 14 amino acids. V was clipped by 6 bases and J by 1 base; unmatched bases: 2. Per the germline V gene, CDR1 is SNHLY and CDR2 is FYNNEI. The CDR3 DNA reads as TGTGCCAGCAGCCGGACAGGGGGCCAAGAGACCCAGTACTTC. Translating it yields CASSRTGGQETQYF.

The V call is TRBV19, the J call TRBJ1-5; D unresolved. CDR1 and CDR2 from the germline V gene are LNHDA and SQIVND (reference sequence). This CDR3 comprises 15 residues. Trimming pared 5 bases from V and 5 bases from J, leaving 16 bases between. The CDR3 region has the DNA TGTGCCAGTAGTTATCCAAGTTTGAGGGATCAGCCCCAGCATTTT. It specifies CASSYPSLRDQPQHF.

The rearrangement uses TRBV4-2 and TRBJ2-5; 10 nucleotides agree with TRBD1. In germline, CDR1 is LGHNA, CDR2 YNFKEQ. J gave up 5 bases and V 6 bases, and 9 bases lay outside the gene matches. This CDR3 is built from 15 residues. The CDR3 region has the DNA TGTGCCAGCAGACAGCAGACAGGGGGCAGGGAGACCCAGTACTTC. This codes for CASRQQTGGRETQYF.